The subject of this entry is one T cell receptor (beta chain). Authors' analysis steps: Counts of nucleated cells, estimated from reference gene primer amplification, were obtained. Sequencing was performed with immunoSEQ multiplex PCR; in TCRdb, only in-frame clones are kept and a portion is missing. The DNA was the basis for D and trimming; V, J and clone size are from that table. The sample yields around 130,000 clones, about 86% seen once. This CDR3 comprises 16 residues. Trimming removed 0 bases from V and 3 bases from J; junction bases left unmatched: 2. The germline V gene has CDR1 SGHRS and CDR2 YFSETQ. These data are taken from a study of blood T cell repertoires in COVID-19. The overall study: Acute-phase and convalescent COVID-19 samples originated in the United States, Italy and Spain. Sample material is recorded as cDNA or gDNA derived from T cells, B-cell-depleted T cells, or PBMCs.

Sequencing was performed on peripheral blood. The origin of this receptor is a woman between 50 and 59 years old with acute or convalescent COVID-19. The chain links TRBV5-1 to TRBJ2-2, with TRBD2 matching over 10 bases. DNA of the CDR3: TGCGCCAGCAGCTTGGGACTAGCGGGTTACACCGGGGAGCTGTTTTTT. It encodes CASSLGLAGYTGELFF.